The source of this T cell receptor (beta chain) is a study of metastatic and nonmetastatic thyroid tumors. Overall study: Peripheral blood and tumor or nodule samples from malignant and benign thyroid patients were compared.

Trimming cost V 4 bases and J 4 bases, with 23 bases left between them. The CDR3 is 17 amino acids. Looked up from germline, CDR1 is MNHEY and CDR2 is SVGAGI. In this sample, this clone turned up once. Its antigen remains unidentified. Authors' data handling: The study's classifier, a distant-metastasis tool for papillary thyroid cancer, was built using CDR3 differences across clinicopathological groups. Using MiXCR, TCRdb re-called clones from the PCR reads. The V and J calls reflect TCRdb's pipeline rather than the authors' work. The sample has roughly 90,000 clones; more than 12% are singletons. Thyroid surgery was performed in patients who had received no treatment beforehand. Whole-study results and caveats: In blood and tumor, TCR beta diversity was reportedly significantly higher in malignant thyroid tumors than in benign nodules.

This chain links TRBV6-5 with TRBJ2-7, with D possibly matching TRBD2 (5 bases). The origin of this receptor is a female donor with papillary thyroid cancer or a benign thyroid nodule (not recorded which). Some clones in this sample may be carry-over from other donors' samples. The sequenced material came from blood. In DNA form, the CDR3 reads TGTGCCAGCAGTTTCGCTCGAGGCGAGCGGTCCAGATACGAGCAGTACTTC. Residues: CASSFARGERSRYEQYF.